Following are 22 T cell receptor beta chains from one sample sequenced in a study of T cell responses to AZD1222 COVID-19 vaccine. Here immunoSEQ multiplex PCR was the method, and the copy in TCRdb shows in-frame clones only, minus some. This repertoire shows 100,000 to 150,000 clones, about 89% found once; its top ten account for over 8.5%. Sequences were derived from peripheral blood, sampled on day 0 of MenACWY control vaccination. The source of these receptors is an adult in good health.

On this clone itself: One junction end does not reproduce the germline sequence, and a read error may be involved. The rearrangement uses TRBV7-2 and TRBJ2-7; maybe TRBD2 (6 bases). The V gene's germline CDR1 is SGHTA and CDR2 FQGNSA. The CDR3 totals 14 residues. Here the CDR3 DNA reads TGTGCCAGCAGCGTAGCGGAGGGAGGCTACGAGCAGTACTTC. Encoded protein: CASSVAEGGYEQYF.

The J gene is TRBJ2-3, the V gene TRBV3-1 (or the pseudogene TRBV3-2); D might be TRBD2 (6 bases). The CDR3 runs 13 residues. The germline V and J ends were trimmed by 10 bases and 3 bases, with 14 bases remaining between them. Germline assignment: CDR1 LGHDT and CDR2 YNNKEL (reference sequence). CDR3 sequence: CAKEAEGTDTQYF. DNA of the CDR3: TGTGCCAAGGAGGCGGAGGGTACAGATACGCAGTATTTT.

DNA for the CDR3: TGTGCCAGCAGTGAAATTTACGGACAGGAGAACACTGAAGCTTTCTTT. This gives the protein CASSEIYGQENTEAFF. The chain joins TRBV6-1 to TRBJ1-1; TRBD1 matches 7 bases. Trimming took 2 bases from V and 1 from J; bases not matched to a gene: 7. This CDR3 is built from 16 residues. Per the germline V gene, CDR1 is MNHNS and CDR2 is SASEGT.

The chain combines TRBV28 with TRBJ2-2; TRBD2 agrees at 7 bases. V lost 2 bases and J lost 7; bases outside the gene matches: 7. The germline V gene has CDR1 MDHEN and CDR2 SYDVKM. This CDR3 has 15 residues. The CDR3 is CASSLLGGSNGELFF. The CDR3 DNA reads TGTGCCAGCAGTTTACTTGGCGGGAGTAACGGGGAGCTGTTTTTT. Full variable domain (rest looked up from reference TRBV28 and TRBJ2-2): DVKVTQSSRYLVKRTGEKVFLECVQDMDHENMFWYRQDPGLGLRLIYFSYDVKMKEKGDIPEGYSVSREKKERFSLILESASTNQTSMYLCASSLLGGSNGELFFGEGSRLTVL.

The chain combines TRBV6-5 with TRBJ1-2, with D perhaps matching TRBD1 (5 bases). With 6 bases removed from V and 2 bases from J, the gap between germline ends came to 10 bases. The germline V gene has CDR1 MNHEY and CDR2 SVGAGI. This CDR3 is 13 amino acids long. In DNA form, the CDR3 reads TGTGCCAGCAGCCGACAGACAAACTATGGCTACACCTTC. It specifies CASSRQTNYGYTF.

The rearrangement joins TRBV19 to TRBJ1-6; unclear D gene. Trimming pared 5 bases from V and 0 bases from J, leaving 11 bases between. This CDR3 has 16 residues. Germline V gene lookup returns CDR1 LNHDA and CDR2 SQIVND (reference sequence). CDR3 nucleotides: TGTGCCAGTAGTCTCAGACGGAGCTCCTATAATTCACCCCTCCACTTT. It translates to CASSLRRSSYNSPLHF.

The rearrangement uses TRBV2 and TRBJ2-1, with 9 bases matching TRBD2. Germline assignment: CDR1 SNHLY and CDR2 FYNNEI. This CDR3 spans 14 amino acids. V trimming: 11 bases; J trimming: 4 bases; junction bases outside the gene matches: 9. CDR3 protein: CAVRGGRGYNEQFF. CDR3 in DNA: TGTGCCGTACGCGGCGGGAGGGGATACAATGAGCAGTTCTTC.

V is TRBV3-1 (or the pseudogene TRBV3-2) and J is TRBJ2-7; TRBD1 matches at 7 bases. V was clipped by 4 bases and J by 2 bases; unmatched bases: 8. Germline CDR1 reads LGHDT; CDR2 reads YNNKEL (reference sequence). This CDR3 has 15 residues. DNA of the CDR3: TGTGCCAGCAGCCCTTACGGACAGGCGACCTACGAGCAGTACTTC. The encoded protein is CASSPYGQATYEQYF.

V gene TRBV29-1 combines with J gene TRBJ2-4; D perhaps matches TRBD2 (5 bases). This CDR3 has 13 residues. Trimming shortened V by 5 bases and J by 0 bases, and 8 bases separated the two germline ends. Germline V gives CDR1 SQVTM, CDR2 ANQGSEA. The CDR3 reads CSVRGLAKNIQYF. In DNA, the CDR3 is TGCAGCGTTCGTGGACTAGCCAAAAACATTCAGTACTTC.

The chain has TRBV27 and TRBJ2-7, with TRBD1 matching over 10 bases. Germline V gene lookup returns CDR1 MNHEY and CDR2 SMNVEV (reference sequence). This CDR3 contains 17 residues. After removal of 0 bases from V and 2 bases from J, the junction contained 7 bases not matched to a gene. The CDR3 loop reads CASSLSVGDRGTYEQYF. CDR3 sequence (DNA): TGTGCCAGCAGTTTATCGGTGGGGGACAGGGGCACCTACGAGCAGTACTTC.

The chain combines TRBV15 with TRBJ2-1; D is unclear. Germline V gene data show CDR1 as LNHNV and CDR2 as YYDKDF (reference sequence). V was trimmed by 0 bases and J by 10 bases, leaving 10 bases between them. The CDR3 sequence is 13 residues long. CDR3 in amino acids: CATSRDKMREQFF. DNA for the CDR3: TGTGCCACCAGCAGAGATAAAATGAGGGAGCAGTTCTTC.

In DNA form, the CDR3 reads TGTGCCAGCAGCGCATCCAGGGGGACCCTGAACACTGAAGCTTTCTTT. Translated: CASSASRGTLNTEAFF. The chain carries TRBV5-4 and TRBJ1-1; 7 nucleotides line up with TRBD1. Trimming cost V 4 bases and J 0 bases; bases outside gene matches: 9. CDR1 is SGHNT, CDR2 YYREEE, per germline (reference sequence). CDR3 length equals 16 residues.

The CDR3 spells CASTPGQGDGYTF. The CDR3, as DNA: TGTGCCAGCACACCGGGACAGGGAGATGGCTACACCTTC. V usage is TRBV2 and J usage is TRBJ1-2, with 9 bases lining up with TRBD1. Germline lookup yields CDR1 SNHLY and CDR2 FYNNEI. The J segment lost 6 bases and the V segment lost 7 bases, leaving 6 bases of the junction unmatched. The CDR3 runs to 13 residues. Combining the CDR3 with reference TRBV2 and TRBJ1-2 gives the whole variable domain EPEVTQTPSHQVTQMGQEVILRCVPISNHLYFYWYRQILGQKVEFLVSFYNNEISEKSEIFDDQFSVERPDGSNFTLKIRSTKLEDSAMYFCASTPGQGDGYTFGSGTRLTVV.

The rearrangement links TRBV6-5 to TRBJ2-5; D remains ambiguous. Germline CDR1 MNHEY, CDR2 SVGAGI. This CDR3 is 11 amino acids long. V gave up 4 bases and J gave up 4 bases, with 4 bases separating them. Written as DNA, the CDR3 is TGTGCCAGCAGTTCGGGAGAGACCCAGTACTTC. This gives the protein CASSSGETQYF.

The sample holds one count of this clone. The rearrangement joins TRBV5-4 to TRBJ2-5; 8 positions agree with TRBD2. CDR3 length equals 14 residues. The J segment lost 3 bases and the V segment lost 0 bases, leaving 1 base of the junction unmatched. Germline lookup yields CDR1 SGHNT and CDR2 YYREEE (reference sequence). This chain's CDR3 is CASSLAGGKETQYF. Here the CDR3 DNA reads TGTGCCAGCAGCTTGGCGGGAGGGAAAGAGACCCAGTACTTC.

This CDR3 is CATSDPRDLKGETQYF. The CDR3 bases are TGTGCCACCAGTGATCCGAGGGACCTCAAGGGAGAGACCCAGTACTTC. The V gene is TRBV24-1, the J gene TRBJ2-5; D possibly matches TRBD1 or TRBD2 (5 bases each). The CDR3 has 16 amino acids. The germline V gene has CDR1 KGHDR and CDR2 SFDVKD. V was cut by 3 bases and J by 4 bases, with 17 bases left in between.

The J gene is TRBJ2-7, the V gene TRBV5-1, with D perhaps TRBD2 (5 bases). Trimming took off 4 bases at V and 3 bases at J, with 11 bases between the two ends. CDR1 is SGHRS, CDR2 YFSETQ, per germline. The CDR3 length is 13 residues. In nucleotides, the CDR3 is TGCGCCAGCAGCATGAGGGCGAACTACGAGCAGTACTTC. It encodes CASSMRANYEQYF.

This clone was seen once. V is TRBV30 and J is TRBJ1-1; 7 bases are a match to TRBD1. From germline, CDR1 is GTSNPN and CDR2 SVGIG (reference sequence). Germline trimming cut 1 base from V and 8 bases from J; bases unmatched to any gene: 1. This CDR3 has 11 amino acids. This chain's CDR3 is CAWSATGEAFF. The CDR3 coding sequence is TGTGCCTGGAGTGCGACAGGGGAAGCTTTCTTT.

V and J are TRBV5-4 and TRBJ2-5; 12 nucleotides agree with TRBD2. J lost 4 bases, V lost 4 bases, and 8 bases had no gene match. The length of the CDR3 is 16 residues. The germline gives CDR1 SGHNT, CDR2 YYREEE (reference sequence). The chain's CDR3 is CASSAPSGRAAETQYF. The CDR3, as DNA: TGTGCCAGCAGCGCCCCTAGCGGGAGGGCGGCAGAGACCCAGTACTTC.

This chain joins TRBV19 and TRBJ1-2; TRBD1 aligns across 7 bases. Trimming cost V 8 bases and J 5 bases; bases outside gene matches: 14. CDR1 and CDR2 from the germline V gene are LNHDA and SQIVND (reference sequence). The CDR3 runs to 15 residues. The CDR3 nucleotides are TGTGCCAGTCGAGCACCGGGACAGTCACTTTATGGCTACACCTTC. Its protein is CASRAPGQSLYGYTF.

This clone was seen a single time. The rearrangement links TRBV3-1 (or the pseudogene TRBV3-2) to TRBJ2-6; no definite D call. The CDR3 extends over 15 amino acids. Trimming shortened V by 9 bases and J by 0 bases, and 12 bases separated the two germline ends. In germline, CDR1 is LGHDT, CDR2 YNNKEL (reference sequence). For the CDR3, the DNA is TGTGCCAGTTCGACACCTAGCTCTGGGGCCAACGTCCTGACTTTC. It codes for CASSTPSSGANVLTF.

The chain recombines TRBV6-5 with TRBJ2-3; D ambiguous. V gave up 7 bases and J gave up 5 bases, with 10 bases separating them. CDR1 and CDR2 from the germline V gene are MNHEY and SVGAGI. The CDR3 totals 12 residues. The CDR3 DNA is TGTGCCAGCACGCGTGCTGGAGATACGCAGTATTTT. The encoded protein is CASTRAGDTQYF.